This T cell receptor (beta chain) derives from a study of CD4+ T cells in melanoma. Study results and caveats: CD8+ T cell, macrophage and B cell function reportedly correlated with neoantigen-specific CD4+ T cells. Neoantigen-specific CD4+ T cells in melanoma reportedly had diverse differentiation states.

Produced via immunoSEQ multiplex PCR; TCRdb's table is partial and in-frame only. This sample has 7,000 to 9,500 clones, with over 55% found just once. V was cut by 1 base and J by 2 bases, with 15 bases left in between. There are 17 residues in the CDR3. Germline V gene lookup returns CDR1 MGHRA and CDR2 YSYEKL. Turning to this clone: Its specificity is unknown.

The sample consisted of cells from a culture (not recorded whether cultured in vitro). The receptor's source is a human donor with melanoma. The gene calls are TRBV4-1 and TRBJ2-1; TRBD1 or TRBD2 may be the D gene (5 bases each). CDR3 coding DNA: TGCGCCAGCAGCCAAGGGGGTCTGGGGACGGCCTACAATGAGCAGTTCTTC. Translation: CASSQGGLGTAYNEQFF.